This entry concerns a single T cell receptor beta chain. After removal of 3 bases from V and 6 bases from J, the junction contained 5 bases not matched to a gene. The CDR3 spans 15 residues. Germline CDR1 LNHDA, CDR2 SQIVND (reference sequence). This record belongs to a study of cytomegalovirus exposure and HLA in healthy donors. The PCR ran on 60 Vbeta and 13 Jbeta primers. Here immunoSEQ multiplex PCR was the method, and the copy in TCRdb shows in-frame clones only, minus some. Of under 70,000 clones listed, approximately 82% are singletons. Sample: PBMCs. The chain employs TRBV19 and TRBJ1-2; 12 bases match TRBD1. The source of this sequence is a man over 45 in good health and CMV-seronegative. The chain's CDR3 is CASSIWDRGRHGYTF. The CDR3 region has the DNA TGTGCCAGTAGTATTTGGGACAGGGGGCGACATGGCTACACCTTC. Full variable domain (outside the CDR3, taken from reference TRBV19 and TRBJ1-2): DGGITQSPKYLFRKEGQNVTLSCEQNLNHDAMYWYRQDPGQGLRLIYYSQIVNDFQKGDIAEGYSVSREKKESFPLTVTSAQKNPTAFYLCASSIWDRGRHGYTFGSGTRLTVV.